Shown below are 25 T cell receptor beta chains from a single sample sequenced in a study of T cell repertoires in cytomegalovirus infection. TCRdb fed the reads into MiXCR, producing one record per CDR3 protein. The sample consists of 450,000 to 600,000 distinct CDR3 sequences, roughly 12% of them appearing once. Specimen: PBMCs. The receptors shown here come from a human donor in good health (CMV status not recorded). Some clones in this sample may be carry-over from other donors' samples.

The chain links TRBV7-9 to TRBJ1-2; D perhaps matches TRBD1 (6 bases). Deletions cut 5 bases from V and 5 bases from J, with 15 bases between. The CDR3 sequence is 14 residues long. CDR1 and CDR2 (germline): SEHNR, FQNEAQ (reference sequence). The CDR3 sequence is CASSPRTELYGYTF. Here the CDR3 DNA reads TGTGCCAGCAGCCCTCGGACAGAACTTTATGGCTACACCTTC.

Comments on this clonotype: This may arise from a read error, as a much more abundant clone is one base away. V usage is TRBV12-3 or TRBV12-4 and J usage is TRBJ2-1, with D possibly matching TRBD1 (5 bases). CDR3 length: 13 residues. Trimming removed 10 bases at V and 0 bases at J, with 10 bases between. This CDR3 is CATRQSSYNEQFF. Written as DNA, the CDR3 is TGTGCCACCCGACAGAGCTCCTACAATGAGCAGTTCTTC.

This clonotype was seen a handful of times. This chain uses TRBV30 with TRBJ2-3; 9 bases match TRBD2. V was clipped by 0 bases and J by 5 bases; unmatched bases: 9. CDR1 and CDR2 from the germline V gene are GTSNPN and SVGIG (reference sequence). CDR3 length: 16 residues. CDR3: CAWSVSGGRVRDTQYF. As DNA, the CDR3 is TGTGCCTGGAGTGTAAGCGGCGGGAGGGTTCGAGATACGCAGTATTTT.

This clonotype was recorded at least ten times. The chain carries TRBV7-2 and TRBJ1-1; 8 bases are shared with TRBD1. The germline gives CDR1 SGHTA, CDR2 FQGNSA. V dropped 7 bases and J dropped 4; count of bases not matched to a gene: 8. This CDR3 region has 14 residues. CDR3 sequence reads: CASILNTGGTEAFF. The CDR3 region has the DNA TGTGCCAGCATCCTCAACACAGGGGGCACTGAAGCTTTCTTT.

The chain is built from TRBV2 and TRBJ1-3; D possibly corresponds to TRBD1 (5 bases). V was pared by 4 bases and J by 1 base, with 5 bases between. CDR1 and CDR2 from the germline V gene are SNHLY and FYNNEI. The CDR3 is 13 residues long. The CDR3 DNA follows: TGTGCCAGCAGTGGACAGTCTGGAAACACCATATATTTT. Translating gives CASSGQSGNTIYF.

This clonotype was recorded many times. This rearrangement joins TRBV5-1 to TRBJ2-7; the D gene is possibly TRBD1 (7 bases). CDR3 length: 15 amino acids. CDR1 and CDR2 (germline): SGHRS, YFSETQ. Trimming left V 4 bases short and J 3 bases short, with 17 bases between. The CDR3 loop reads CASSSNGGGNYEQYF. DNA for the CDR3: TGCGCCAGCAGCAGTAATGGAGGGGGCAACTACGAGCAGTACTTC.

This clonotype was seen at least ten times. This chain joins TRBV11-1 and TRBJ1-1, with D perhaps matching TRBD1 (6 bases). The CDR3 contains 14 residues. In germline, CDR1 is SGHAT, CDR2 FQDESV (reference sequence). V gave up 3 bases and J gave up 3 bases, with 11 bases separating them. DNA of the CDR3: TGTGCCAGCAGCTTGGGGGGCTGGGACACTGAAGCTTTCTTT. Translated, it gives CASSLGGWDTEAFF.

In this sample, this clonotype turned up a few times. This rearrangement joins TRBV7-9 to TRBJ2-1, with 8 bases matching TRBD1. CDR3 length: 16 residues. The germline CDR1 and CDR2 sequences are SEHNR and FQNEAQ (reference sequence). J lost 5 bases, V lost 5 bases, and 11 bases had no gene match. CDR3 protein: CASSGWTGWTNNEQFF. The DNA of the CDR3 is TGTGCCAGCAGCGGATGGACAGGGTGGACAAACAATGAGCAGTTCTTC.

This clonotype was picked up a small number of times. The V gene is TRBV28, the J gene TRBJ2-3; maybe TRBD2 (5 bases). Germline V lookup: CDR1 MDHEN, CDR2 SYDVKM. The CDR3 contains 14 residues. V was pared by 6 bases and J by 5 bases, with 15 bases between. As DNA, the CDR3 is TGTGCCAGCAGCACTAGGCGAAGTGAAGATACGCAGTATTTT. Translating gives CASSTRRSEDTQYF.

The chain links TRBV29-1 to TRBJ2-7; 7 nucleotides match TRBD1. The germline CDR1 and CDR2 sequences are SQVTM and ANQGSEA. The CDR3 sequence is 12 residues long. The ends lost 5 bases at V and 2 bases at J; junction bases unmatched: 3. CDR3 sequence (DNA): TGCAGCGTTCGGACAGGTACCTACGAGCAGTACTTC. Amino acid sequence: CSVRTGTYEQYF.

This clonotype has at least ten counts. The chain combines TRBV4-2 with TRBJ2-1; possibly TRBD1 or TRBD2 for D (5 bases each). This CDR3 is built from 15 residues. Germline lookup yields CDR1 LGHNA and CDR2 YNFKEQ. V was shortened by 0 bases and J by 10 bases, with 16 bases between the two germline ends. The CDR3 here is CASSQDRGRSKEQFF. In nucleotides, the CDR3 is TGTGCCAGCAGCCAAGATCGGGGCAGGTCCAAAGAGCAGTTCTTC.

This clonotype was detected only a few times. The CDR3 spells CASSLKTYTDTQYF. The DNA of the CDR3 is TGTGCCAGCAGCTTAAAGACTTACACAGATACGCAGTATTTT. V and J are TRBV7-3 and TRBJ2-3; D uncertain. The length of the CDR3 is 14 residues. V was pared by 1 base and J by 2 bases, with 7 bases between. Germline CDR1 is SGHTA and CDR2 is FQGTGA.

This clonotype was recorded at least ten times. The CDR3 reads CASSLALSGSSNEQFF. DNA for the CDR3: TGTGCCAGCAGCTTAGCGCTTAGCGGGAGCTCTAATGAGCAGTTCTTC. The V call is TRBV7-8, the J call TRBJ2-1; 9 bases agree with TRBD2. CDR3 length equals 16 residues. V trimming: 0 bases; J trimming: 7 bases; junction bases outside the gene matches: 7. Germline CDR1 SGHVS, CDR2 FQNEAQ.

The chain couples TRBV28 to TRBJ2-3; 9 positions agree with TRBD2. J gave up 9 bases and V 3 bases, and 10 bases lay outside the gene matches. The germline V gene has CDR1 MDHEN and CDR2 SYDVKM. The CDR3 is 15 amino acids. The CDR3 is CASSLNSGGLGTQYF. The CDR3 bases are TGTGCCAGCAGTTTGAATAGCGGGGGCCTCGGGACGCAGTATTTT.

This clonotype was seen at least ten times. The V gene is TRBV20-1, the J gene TRBJ1-1; D is unclear. The CDR3 has 15 amino acids. CDR1 DFQATT and CDR2 SNEGSKA come from the germline V gene (reference sequence). Trimming shortened V by 0 bases and J by 2 bases, and 13 bases separated the two germline ends. Written as DNA, the CDR3 is TGCAGTGCTAGAGATCGGGCAGTGGGAAACACTGAAGCTTTCTTT. It is translated as CSARDRAVGNTEAFF.

This clonotype was recorded at least ten times. The CDR3 DNA sequence: TGTGCCAGCAGCTGGACAGCGAGTGATGGCTACACCTTC. This codes for CASSWTASDGYTF. This chain joins TRBV2 and TRBJ1-2; TRBD1 is a possible D gene (6 bases). Germline CDR1 is SNHLY and CDR2 is FYNNEI. V gave up 6 bases and J gave up 6 bases, with 14 bases separating them. The CDR3 is 13 residues long.

In this sample, this clonotype turned up many times. The rearrangement links TRBV29-1 to TRBJ1-1; D perhaps matches TRBD1 (5 bases). Germline V gives CDR1 SQVTM, CDR2 ANQGSEA. This CDR3 comprises 15 residues. V was shortened by 1 base and J by 0 bases, with 12 bases between the two germline ends. The CDR3 sequence: CSVEGDSDLNTEAFF. The CDR3 nucleotides are TGCAGCGTTGAAGGAGACAGCGATTTGAACACTGAAGCTTTCTTT.

The genes are TRBV11-2 and TRBJ2-6; no clear D. Germline-derived CDR1 and CDR2 are SGHAT and FQNNGV. The CDR3 is made up of 15 amino acids. Trimming pared 4 bases from V and 0 bases from J, leaving 7 bases between. The CDR3 bases are TGTGCCAGCAGCTCGTCACCCTCTGGGGCCAACGTCCTGACTTTC. Translating gives CASSSSPSGANVLTF.

This clonotype was seen only a few times. J is TRBJ2-3 and V is TRBV2; perhaps TRBD2 as D (6 bases). Trimming stripped 4 bases from V and 9 bases from J, with 11 bases between. Germline V CDR1 and CDR2: SNHLY, FYNNEI. The CDR3 has 12 residues. The CDR3 sequence is CASSVASVTQYF. In nucleotides, the CDR3 is TGTGCCAGCAGTGTGGCTAGCGTGACGCAGTATTTT.

The J gene is TRBJ2-7, the V gene TRBV4-2; D remains unclear. Germline assignment: CDR1 LGHNA and CDR2 YNFKEQ. The germline V and J ends were trimmed by 0 bases and 3 bases, with 12 bases remaining between them. The CDR3 has 15 residues. The chain's CDR3 is CASSQEEGVIYEQYF. The CDR3, as DNA: TGTGCCAGCAGCCAAGAGGAAGGAGTGATCTACGAGCAGTACTTC.

In its sample, this clonotype was seen many times. The V and J genes are TRBV7-2 and TRBJ2-7, with 7 bases fitting TRBD2. CDR3 length: 15 amino acids. Germline V lookup: CDR1 SGHTA, CDR2 FQGNSA. Germline trimming cut 4 bases from V and 1 base from J; bases unmatched to any gene: 7. CDR3 sequence: CASSSTGGYSYEQYF. CDR3 DNA: TGTGCCAGCAGCTCTACGGGGGGTTATTCCTACGAGCAGTACTTC.

This clonotype appeared once. A much more abundant neighbour one base away suggests this may be a read error. The genes are TRBV19 and TRBJ2-2, with D possibly matching TRBD2 (6 bases). The germline gives CDR1 LNHDA, CDR2 SQIVND (reference sequence). The V and J ends lost 3 bases and 6 bases respectively, with 23 bases between them. The CDR3 is made up of 18 amino acids. CDR3 loop: CASSIPGNRLVGAGELFF. CDR3 nucleotide sequence: TGTGCCAGTAGTATCCCTGGGAACCGACTAGTGGGAGCCGGGGAGCTGTTTTTT.

This clonotype was counted at least ten times. J is TRBJ1-5 and V is TRBV15; D remains unclear. Germline loops: CDR1 LNHNV, CDR2 YYDKDF (reference sequence). V lost 0 bases and J lost 7, with 13 bases in between. The CDR3 consists of 15 residues. For the CDR3, the DNA is TGTGCCACCAGCAGAGATAGGAGGGCCTGGCAGCCCCAGCATTTT. It specifies CATSRDRRAWQPQHF.

This clonotype was found many times. The rearrangement uses TRBV11-2 and TRBJ2-3; 8 nucleotides match TRBD1. From germline, CDR1 is SGHAT and CDR2 FQNNGV. Trimming cost V 8 bases and J 6 bases; bases outside gene matches: 10. The CDR3 totals 14 residues. CDR3 loop: CASGRDRWSDTQYF. Written as DNA, the CDR3 is TGTGCCAGCGGACGGGACAGGTGGAGTGATACGCAGTATTTT. The full variable domain, its missing parts supplied by reference TRBV11-2 and TRBJ2-3, is EAGVAQSPRYKIIEKRQSVAFWCNPISGHATLYWYQQILGQGPKLLIQFQNNGVVDDSQLPKDRFSAERLKGVDSTLKIQPAKLEDSAVYLCASGRDRWSDTQYFGPGTRLTVL.

This clonotype was seen ten or more times. The J gene is TRBJ2-1, the V gene TRBV20-1; D remains ambiguous. This CDR3 region has 12 residues. V shed 6 bases and J shed 0 bases, with 6 bases lying between them. Germline-derived CDR1 and CDR2 are DFQATT and SNEGSKA (reference sequence). The CDR3 loop reads CSAPGSYNEQFF. In nucleotides, the CDR3 is TGCAGTGCCCCCGGCTCCTACAATGAGCAGTTCTTC.